These 5 T cell receptor beta chains originate from one sample sequenced in a study of cytomegalovirus exposure and HLA in healthy donors. Researchers ran the PCR with 60 Vbeta and 13 Jbeta primers. Some clones are missing from TCRdb's copy, which holds only in-frame ones; the method was immunoSEQ multiplex PCR. The data hold 210,000 or so clones, with more than 75% observed a single time. The specimen sequenced was PBMCs. These receptors came from a human donor in good health.

The rearrangement joins TRBV7-9 to TRBJ1-3; 7 nucleotides align to TRBD1. Germline V gives CDR1 SEHNR, CDR2 FQNEAQ (reference sequence). The CDR3 is made up of 16 amino acids. V was pared by 6 bases and J by 0 bases, with 8 bases of the junction left unmatched. CDR3: CASRSARDSSGNTIYF. For the CDR3, the DNA is TGTGCCAGCAGATCAGCACGGGACAGCTCTGGAAACACCATATATTTT.

The chain is built from TRBV18 and TRBJ2-3; 11 nucleotides line up with TRBD2. CDR1 is KGHSH, CDR2 LQKENI, per germline. This CDR3 spans 17 amino acids. The trim removed 0 bases at V and 1 base at J, leaving 3 bases unmatched. The CDR3, as DNA: TGTGCCAGCTCACCACCTAGCGGGAGGGCCCGCACAGATACGCAGTATTTT. Protein sequence: CASSPPSGRARTDTQYF.

In its sample, this clone was seen once. The chain links TRBV7-9 to TRBJ2-3; TRBD2 aligns across 13 bases. Germline V gene sequence: CDR1 SEHNR, CDR2 FQNEAQ (reference sequence). V gave up 4 bases and J gave up 5 bases; unmatched junction bases: 6. This CDR3 is 16 amino acids long. Here the CDR3 DNA reads TGTGCCAGCAGCTCAGGACTAGCGGGAGACGTAGATACGCAGTATTTT. This encodes CASSSGLAGDVDTQYF.

The V gene is TRBV9, the J gene TRBJ2-3; possible D gene TRBD2, 6 bases. The CDR3 is 15 residues long. Trimming cost V 0 bases and J 4 bases, with 12 bases left between them. Germline V gene lookup returns CDR1 SGDLS and CDR2 YYNGEE. CDR3 in DNA: TGTGCCAGCAGCGTAGATGGGACTTGGGCAGATACGCAGTATTTT. Translating gives CASSVDGTWADTQYF.

The V and J genes are TRBV2 and TRBJ2-1, with D maybe TRBD1 (5 bases). The germline V and J ends were trimmed by 1 base and 7 bases, with 8 bases remaining between them. The CDR3 is made up of 13 amino acids. Germline values: CDR1 SNHLY, CDR2 FYNNEI. The DNA of the CDR3 is TGTGCCAGCAGTGAAGGGCAGGGTAATGAGCAGTTCTTC. It encodes CASSEGQGNEQFF.